The 19 T cell receptor beta chains listed next were all sequenced from one sample in a study (dated by TCRdb to about 2016). Libraries came from RT-PCR. The instrument was an Illumina MiSeq. TCRdb passed the public sequencing reads through fastp at Q25 and MiXCR, retaining productive beta sequences. Merged by CDR3 protein, the rows form single entries marked with the most common genes and DNA. Within this sample are about 700,000 distinct CDR3 sequences, with about 14% of them counted one time only. The ten biggest clones cover 3.6% of the sample. Sequencing was carried out using memory CD4+ T cells from blood. Receptors were obtained from a female donor in good health, serving as a healthy control.

This clonotype was recorded at least ten times. The CDR3: CASSSPGRLNTEAFF. Here the CDR3 DNA reads TGTGCCAGCAGTTCCCCGGGACGGCTGAACACTGAAGCTTTCTTT. J is TRBJ1-1 and V is TRBV27; the D gene is possibly TRBD1 (5 bases). The CDR3 runs 15 residues. The V and J ends lost 4 bases and 0 bases respectively, with 12 bases between them. Germline V gene sequence: CDR1 MNHEY, CDR2 SMNVEV (reference sequence).

Ten or more counts support this clonotype. The CDR3, as DNA: TGTGCCAGCATCGAGGGACAGTGGGCTGAAGCTTTCTTT. Residues: CASIEGQWAEAFF. The chain couples TRBV6-5 to TRBJ1-1; 7 nucleotides match TRBD1. J was trimmed by 6 bases and V by 7 bases; bases with no gene match: 8. Germline V gives CDR1 MNHEY, CDR2 SVGAGI. CDR3 length: 13 amino acids.

The sample holds a few counts of this clonotype. The chain employs TRBV5-1 and TRBJ2-5, with 10 bases fitting TRBD1. The CDR3 is made up of 15 amino acids. Trimming removed 4 bases from V and 3 bases from J; junction bases left unmatched: 6. Germline V gene data show CDR1 as SGHRS and CDR2 as YFSETQ. The CDR3 protein is CASSALGTGEETQYF. The CDR3, as DNA: TGCGCCAGCAGCGCCTTGGGGACAGGGGAAGAGACCCAGTACTTC.

V gene TRBV20-1 combines with J gene TRBJ2-3; TRBD2 matches 8 bases. The CDR3 length is 17 residues. Germline CDR1 and CDR2: DFQATT and SNEGSKA (reference sequence). Unmatched junction bases numbered 19, after V lost 3 bases and J lost 8 bases. In DNA, the CDR3 is TGCAGTGCTAGTTTCACGATGGCGGGAGGCCCTATTGGTACGCAGTATTTT. It translates to CSASFTMAGGPIGTQYF.

There are a few counts of this clonotype. The genes are TRBV20-1 and TRBJ2-7; unclear D gene. Germline-derived CDR1 and CDR2 are DFQATT and SNEGSKA (reference sequence). Trimming shortened V by 6 bases and J by 2 bases, and 17 bases separated the two germline ends. The CDR3 is made up of 14 amino acids. Here the CDR3 reads CSATSHQDPYEQYF. The CDR3 DNA reads TGCAGTGCAACATCCCACCAGGACCCCTACGAGCAGTACTTC.

This clonotype was seen repeatedly, ten times or more. J is TRBJ1-6 and V is TRBV5-1; a possible D gene is TRBD1 (6 bases). The CDR3 sequence is 15 residues long. Germline V gene data show CDR1 as SGHRS and CDR2 as YFSETQ. Trimming pared 0 bases from V and 9 bases from J, leaving 13 bases between. DNA for the CDR3: TGCGCCAGCAGCTTGGAGGGGGAGTCAGGTTCACCCCTCCACTTT. Its translation is CASSLEGESGSPLHF.

This clonotype was seen a handful of times. This chain connects TRBV6-6 to TRBJ1-2; 7 bases are a match to TRBD1. V shed 6 bases and J 0 bases; nucleotides not matched to a gene: 4. This CDR3 is 14 amino acids long. Germline lookup yields CDR1 MNHNY and CDR2 SVGAGI (reference sequence). The CDR3: CASRTGPANYGYTF. The CDR3 nucleotides read TGTGCCAGCAGGACAGGGCCAGCTAACTATGGCTACACCTTC.

This chain connects TRBV10-3 to TRBJ1-1, with D perhaps matching TRBD1 (5 bases). The CDR3 sequence is 15 residues long. Germline values: CDR1 ENHRY, CDR2 SYGVKD. The V gene lost 7 bases and the J gene lost 2 bases, with 17 bases spanning the gap. CDR3 in DNA: TGTGCCATCACGCCGGGGGGAGGGGATAACACTGAAGCTTTCTTT. This translates into CAITPGGGDNTEAFF.

The V and J genes are TRBV15 and TRBJ2-3; tentatively, D is TRBD1 (6 bases). CDR1 is LNHNV and CDR2 is YYDKDF in the germline V gene (reference sequence). The CDR3 is 16 amino acids. The ends were cut back, 0 bases at V and 5 bases at J, with 15 bases in the middle. CDR3 loop: CATSRDGGHQGDTQYF. The CDR3 coding sequence is TGTGCCACCAGCAGAGATGGGGGACACCAGGGAGATACGCAGTATTTT. The full variable domain, in which reference TRBV15 and TRBJ2-3 provide the parts outside the CDR3, is DAMVIQNPRYQVTQFGKPVTLSCSQTLNHNVMYWYQQKSSQAPKLLFHYYDKDFNNEADTPDNFQSRRPNTSFCFLDIRSPGLGDTAMYLCATSRDGGHQGDTQYFGPGTRLTVL.

This clonotype was seen ten or more times. V and J are TRBV9 and TRBJ2-2, with TRBD2 as a possible D gene (6 bases). Trimming left V 0 bases short and J 1 base short, with 7 bases between. Germline V gene lookup returns CDR1 SGDLS and CDR2 YYNGEE. The CDR3 has 15 residues. The CDR3 DNA follows: TGTGCCAGCAGCGTAGCCGGGGGGAACACCGGGGAGCTGTTTTTT. As protein: CASSVAGGNTGELFF.

This clonotype was seen repeatedly, ten times or more. V usage is TRBV5-1 and J usage is TRBJ2-3; 9 bases map to TRBD2. The length of the CDR3 is 15 residues. After removal of 5 bases from V and 3 bases from J, the junction contained 7 bases not matched to a gene. Germline assignment: CDR1 SGHRS and CDR2 YFSETQ. The CDR3 is CASRDSGSSTDTQYF. CDR3 DNA: TGCGCCAGCAGAGATAGCGGGAGTTCTACAGATACGCAGTATTTT.

This chain links TRBV18 with TRBJ1-6, with D perhaps matching TRBD1 (5 bases). The CDR3 is 16 residues long. CDR1 and CDR2 (germline): KGHSH, LQKENI. Trimming removed 3 bases at V and 8 bases at J, with 17 bases between. The CDR3 DNA reads TGTGCCAGCTCACCTCCGTTGGGGCAGGGAGATTCACCCCTCCACTTT. Translation gives CASSPPLGQGDSPLHF.

The chain employs TRBV20-1 and TRBJ2-7; a possible D gene is TRBD2 (5 bases). Germline V gene data show CDR1 as DFQATT and CDR2 as SNEGSKA (reference sequence). The germline V and J ends were trimmed by 6 bases and 1 base, with 13 bases remaining between them. The CDR3 loop spans 13 amino acids. The CDR3 coding sequence is TGCAGTGCCCCCATAGGGAGTTCCTACGAGCAGTACTTC. Translation: CSAPIGSSYEQYF.

The table lists this clonotype with a few counts. The V gene is TRBV7-6, the J gene TRBJ2-7; tentatively, D is TRBD1 (6 bases). Trimming shortened V by 4 bases and J by 6 bases, and 13 bases separated the two germline ends. The CDR3 sequence is 13 residues long. Germline CDR1 reads SGHVS; CDR2 reads FNYEAQ. For the CDR3, the DNA is TGTGCCAGCAGCTCAGGACAGTCCCCCGAGCAGTACTTC. This translates into CASSSGQSPEQYF.

This chain joins TRBV18 and TRBJ2-1; D gene uncertain. Germline CDR1 is KGHSH and CDR2 is LQKENI. The germline V and J ends were trimmed by 1 base and 7 bases, with 5 bases remaining between them. The CDR3 loop spans 12 amino acids. The CDR3 spells CASSPRVNEQFF. CDR3 DNA sequence: TGTGCCAGCTCACCACGAGTTAATGAGCAGTTCTTC. Together with reference TRBV18 and TRBJ2-1, the CDR3 gives the full variable domain: NAGVMQNPRHLVRRRGQEARLRCSPMKGHSHVYWYRQLPEEGLKFMVYLQKENIIDESGMPKERFSAEFPKEGPSILRIQQVVRGDSAAYFCASSPRVNEQFFGPGTRLTVL.

This chain joins TRBV6-2 or TRBV6-3 and TRBJ1-5, with D hard to call. The V end lost 0 bases, the J end lost 6 bases, and 3 bases lay between the germline ends. The germline V gene has CDR1 MNHEY and CDR2 SVGEGT. The CDR3 spans 12 residues. CDR3 coding DNA: TGTGCCAGCAGTTACTCCCCTCAGCCCCAGCATTTT. Translated: CASSYSPQPQHF.

This clonotype was seen ten or more times. The rearrangement joins TRBV7-9 to TRBJ2-1, with D perhaps matching TRBD2 (7 bases). The CDR3 length is 16 residues. The V and J ends lost 0 bases and 0 bases respectively, with 9 bases between them. Per the germline V gene, CDR1 is SEHNR and CDR2 is FQNEAQ (reference sequence). The CDR3 sequence: CASSLAGGRSYNEQFF. The CDR3 nucleotides are TGTGCCAGCAGCTTAGCGGGGGGGCGCTCCTACAATGAGCAGTTCTTC.

The chain uses TRBV4-2 and TRBJ1-4; D is unresolved. V dropped 4 bases and J dropped 7 bases, with 22 bases sitting between them. This CDR3 comprises 17 residues. Germline V gene data show CDR1 as LGHNA and CDR2 as YNFKEQ. The CDR3 coding sequence is TGTGCCAGCAGCCCCCTAGAAAAGACTGACGGTATTGAAAAACTGTTTTTT. Encoded protein: CASSPLEKTDGIEKLFF.

This clonotype was seen ten or more times. V gene TRBV5-1 combines with J gene TRBJ2-2; D remains ambiguous. The length of the CDR3 is 13 residues. Germline lookup yields CDR1 SGHRS and CDR2 YFSETQ. The V end lost 0 bases, the J end lost 6 bases, and 6 bases lay between the germline ends. CDR3 protein: CASSLEASGELFF. The CDR3, as DNA: TGCGCCAGCAGCTTGGAGGCCTCCGGGGAGCTGTTTTTT.